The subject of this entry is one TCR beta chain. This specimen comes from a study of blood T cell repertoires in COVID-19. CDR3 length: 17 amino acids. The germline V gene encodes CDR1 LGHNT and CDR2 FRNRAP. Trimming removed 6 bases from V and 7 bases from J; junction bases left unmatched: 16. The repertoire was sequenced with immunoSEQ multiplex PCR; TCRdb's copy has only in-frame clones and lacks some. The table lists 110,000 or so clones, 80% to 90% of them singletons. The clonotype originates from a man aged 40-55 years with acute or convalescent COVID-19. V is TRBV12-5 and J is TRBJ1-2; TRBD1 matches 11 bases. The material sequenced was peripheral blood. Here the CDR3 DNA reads TGTGCTAGTGGCCCTGCCCCCGGACAGGGGGCACGGGGTGGCTACACCTTC. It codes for CASGPAPGQGARGGYTF.